This T cell receptor (beta chain) derives from a study of T cells in women clearing cervical HPV infection. For this clone: The read falls 3 residues short of the CDR3 end, and the missing part is taken from the germline J gene.

The CDR3 has 16 amino acids. CDR1 is MNHEY, CDR2 SVGEGT, per germline. Profiled with immunoSEQ multiplex PCR; TCRdb holds only in-frame clones, not every one. This sample lists some 20,000 clones; its ten largest clones have under 8.5%. The source is a woman aged 18-70 years with a cervical HPV16 infection that either progressed to CIN3+ or cleared (not recorded which). The sequencing input was blood buffy coat. The gene calls are TRBV6-2 or TRBV6-3 and TRBJ2-4; D ambiguous. Partial CDR3 DNA: TGTGCCAGCAGTTACCTCCGACATCCTAACACCGATGGT. Its translation is CASSYLRHPNTDG. The CDR3 reads in full as CASSYLRHPNTDGQYF.